The 9 T cell receptor beta chains listed next were all sequenced from one sample in a study of CD8 T cells in ankylosing spondylitis. TCRdb called the 5' RACE reads again in MiXCR, with one record for every CDR3 protein. The sample has under 300,000 distinct CDR3 sequences, 18% seen once. Source material: blood, either unsorted or a sorted T cell fraction (not recorded which). Every receptor here comes from a male donor with ankylosing spondylitis or in good health (not recorded which).

This clonotype has a count of ten or more. J is TRBJ2-2 and V is TRBV20-1, with D hard to call. The germline V gene has CDR1 DFQATT and CDR2 SNEGSKA (reference sequence). The CDR3 totals 13 residues. The V gene lost 5 bases and the J gene lost 0 bases, with 7 bases spanning the gap. CDR3 loop: CSAAAPNTGELFF. CDR3 nucleotides: TGCAGTGCTGCAGCGCCGAACACCGGGGAGCTGTTTTTT.

This chain connects TRBV29-1 to TRBJ2-5; D is possibly TRBD2 (5 bases). V was trimmed by 4 bases and J by 0 bases, leaving 9 bases between them. CDR1 and CDR2 from the germline V gene are SQVTM and ANQGSEA. The CDR3 runs 13 residues. The CDR3 reads CSVAREYQETQYF. The CDR3 bases are TGCAGCGTTGCCCGGGAATACCAAGAGACCCAGTACTTC.

This chain joins TRBV19 and TRBJ2-7; D tentatively fits TRBD1 or TRBD2 (5 bases each). V was cut by 8 bases and J by 3 bases, with 14 bases left in between. The germline V gene encodes CDR1 LNHDA and CDR2 SQIVND (reference sequence). The CDR3 is 13 amino acids. CDR3 nucleotides: TGTGCCAGTTCAGGGTGGGACGGCTACGAGCAGTACTTC. Protein: CASSGWDGYEQYF.

This clonotype was found a few times. V gene TRBV12-3 or TRBV12-4 combines with J gene TRBJ2-7; tentatively, D is TRBD1 (6 bases). Trimming took off 8 bases at V and 4 bases at J, with 15 bases between the two ends. The CDR3 totals 13 residues. The CDR3, as DNA: TGTGCCAGCTCGATCGCGACAGGTTACGAGCAGTACTTC. This sequence encodes CASSIATGYEQYF.

The genes are TRBV12-3 or TRBV12-4 and TRBJ2-2; 10 bases line up with TRBD2. V was pared by 4 bases and J by 5 bases, with 7 bases of the junction left unmatched. The CDR3 has 16 amino acids. Written as DNA, the CDR3 is TGTGCCAGCAGTTCCGAGCGGGAGGGCCGAACCGGGGAGCTGTTTTTT. As protein: CASSSEREGRTGELFF.

The chain recombines TRBV19 with TRBJ2-3; 8 bases are shared with TRBD2. The V gene end was trimmed by 2 bases and the J gene end by 0 bases; junction bases not matched to a gene: 13. The germline V gene encodes CDR1 LNHDA and CDR2 SQIVND (reference sequence). The length of the CDR3 is 19 residues. Here the CDR3 DNA reads TGTGCCAGTAGTATATTGTTCACCAAGACTAGCGCTAGCACAGATACGCAGTATTTT. Translated, it gives CASSILFTKTSASTDTQYF.

This clonotype was counted only a few times. The gene calls are TRBV11-2 and TRBJ2-1; tentatively, D is TRBD1 (6 bases). This CDR3 is built from 15 residues. Trimming removed 5 bases at V and 3 bases at J, with 14 bases between. Germline V gene lookup returns CDR1 SGHAT and CDR2 FQNNGV. The CDR3: CASSNRDNNYNEQFF. The CDR3 DNA reads TGTGCCAGCAGCAACCGGGACAACAACTACAATGAGCAGTTCTTC.

The gene calls are TRBV6-5 and TRBJ2-1, with 8 bases identical to TRBD2. Germline V gene lookup returns CDR1 MNHEY and CDR2 SVGAGI. The CDR3 has 15 amino acids. The ends lost 0 bases at V and 5 bases at J; junction bases unmatched: 3. This chain's CDR3 is CASSYSSGSHNEQFF. CDR3 DNA sequence: TGTGCCAGCAGTTACTCGAGCGGGAGCCACAATGAGCAGTTCTTC.

This chain uses TRBV27 with TRBJ2-3, with TRBD1 identical over 9 bases. The CDR3 is made up of 15 amino acids. Germline CDR1 is MNHEY and CDR2 is SMNVEV (reference sequence). V dropped 5 bases and J dropped 5; count of bases not matched to a gene: 8. CDR3 sequence: CASSPRQGGGDTQYF. The CDR3 DNA sequence: TGTGCCAGCAGTCCCCGACAGGGGGGTGGAGATACGCAGTATTTT.